This TCR beta chain was recorded in a study of blood T cell repertoires in COVID-19. The overall study: Donors in the United States, Italy and Spain gave samples during acute or convalescent COVID-19. T cells, B-cell-depleted T cells, or PBMCs supplied cDNA or gDNA.

Per the authors' pipeline: Estimated nucleated cell counts came from reference gene primer amplification. The protocol was immunoSEQ multiplex PCR, while the TCRdb copy is restricted to in-frame clones and leaves out a portion. Clonal size and the V and J genes are those of that table, whereas D and trimming came from the DNA. In the table there are just under 350,000 clones, around four fifths of which are singletons. Germline V gene lookup returns CDR1 MNHEY and CDR2 SVGAGI. The CDR3 sequence is 13 residues long. Trimming cost V 5 bases and J 0 bases, with 7 bases left between them. This receptor was taken from a man aged 25-45 years with active or convalescent COVID-19. Specimen: peripheral blood. V is TRBV6-5 and J is TRBJ1-1; tentatively, D is TRBD1 (5 bases). CDR3 protein: CASSRQMNTEAFF. The CDR3 DNA follows: TGTGCCAGCAGTCGACAGATGAACACTGAAGCTTTCTTT.